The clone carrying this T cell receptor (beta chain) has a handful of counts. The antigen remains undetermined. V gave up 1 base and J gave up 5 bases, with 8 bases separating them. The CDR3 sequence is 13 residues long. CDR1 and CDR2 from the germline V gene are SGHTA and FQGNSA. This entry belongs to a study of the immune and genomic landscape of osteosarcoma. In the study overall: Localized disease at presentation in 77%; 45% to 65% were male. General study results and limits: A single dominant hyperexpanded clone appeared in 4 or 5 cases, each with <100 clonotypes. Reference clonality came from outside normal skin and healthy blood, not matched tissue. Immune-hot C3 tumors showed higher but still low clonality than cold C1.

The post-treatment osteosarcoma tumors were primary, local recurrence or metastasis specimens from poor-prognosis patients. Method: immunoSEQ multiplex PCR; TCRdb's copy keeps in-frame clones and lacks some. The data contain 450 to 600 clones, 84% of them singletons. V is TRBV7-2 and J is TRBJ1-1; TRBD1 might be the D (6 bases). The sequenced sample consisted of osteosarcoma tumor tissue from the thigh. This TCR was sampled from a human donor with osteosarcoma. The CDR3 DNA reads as TGTGCCAGCAGCTTAGGGACAGTAACTGAAGCTTTCTTT. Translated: CASSLGTVTEAFF.